This is a list of T cell receptor beta chains from one sample in a study of blood T cell repertoires in COVID-19. The data were produced by immunoSEQ multiplex PCR, yet TCRdb's version contains in-frame clones alone and is incomplete. The sample lists approximately 100,000 clones, about 85% occurring once. The source material was peripheral blood. These receptors all stem from a human donor in a cohort sampled during active COVID-19. CDR3s include the opening cysteine and the closing phenylalanine or tryptophan. The order of the fields is V gene, J gene, D gene, CDR3 protein. A D gene is named only where the DNA matches it firmly.

TRBV24-1	TRBJ2-1	TRBD2	CATSDLGTSRQEQFF
TRBV19	TRBJ2-1	TRBD2	CASSTRDYRNEQFF
TRBV9	TRBJ1-2	TRBD1	CASSAGTEEGYTF
TRBV7-9	TRBJ2-1	TRBD2	CASSFLTSGHNEQFF
TRBV6-5	TRBJ1-2	TRBD1	CASSYGQGTYGYTF
TRBV3-1/TRBV3-2	TRBJ2-3	TRBD2	CASTSGGGASTDTQYF
TRBV4-1	TRBJ2-2	TRBD1	CASSQRQGDRAGELFF
TRBV4-3	TRBJ1-5	NA	CASSQRRGQPQHF
TRBV6-2/TRBV6-3	TRBJ1-4	TRBD1	CASSYRGPHEKLFF
TRBV28	TRBJ2-7	TRBD2	CASRLTSGRAEQYF
TRBV5-1	TRBJ2-4	NA	CASSRDLTGTKNIQYF
TRBV7-9	TRBJ2-7	NA	CASSQTGYEQYF
TRBV27	TRBJ1-1	NA	CASRGGMNTEAFF